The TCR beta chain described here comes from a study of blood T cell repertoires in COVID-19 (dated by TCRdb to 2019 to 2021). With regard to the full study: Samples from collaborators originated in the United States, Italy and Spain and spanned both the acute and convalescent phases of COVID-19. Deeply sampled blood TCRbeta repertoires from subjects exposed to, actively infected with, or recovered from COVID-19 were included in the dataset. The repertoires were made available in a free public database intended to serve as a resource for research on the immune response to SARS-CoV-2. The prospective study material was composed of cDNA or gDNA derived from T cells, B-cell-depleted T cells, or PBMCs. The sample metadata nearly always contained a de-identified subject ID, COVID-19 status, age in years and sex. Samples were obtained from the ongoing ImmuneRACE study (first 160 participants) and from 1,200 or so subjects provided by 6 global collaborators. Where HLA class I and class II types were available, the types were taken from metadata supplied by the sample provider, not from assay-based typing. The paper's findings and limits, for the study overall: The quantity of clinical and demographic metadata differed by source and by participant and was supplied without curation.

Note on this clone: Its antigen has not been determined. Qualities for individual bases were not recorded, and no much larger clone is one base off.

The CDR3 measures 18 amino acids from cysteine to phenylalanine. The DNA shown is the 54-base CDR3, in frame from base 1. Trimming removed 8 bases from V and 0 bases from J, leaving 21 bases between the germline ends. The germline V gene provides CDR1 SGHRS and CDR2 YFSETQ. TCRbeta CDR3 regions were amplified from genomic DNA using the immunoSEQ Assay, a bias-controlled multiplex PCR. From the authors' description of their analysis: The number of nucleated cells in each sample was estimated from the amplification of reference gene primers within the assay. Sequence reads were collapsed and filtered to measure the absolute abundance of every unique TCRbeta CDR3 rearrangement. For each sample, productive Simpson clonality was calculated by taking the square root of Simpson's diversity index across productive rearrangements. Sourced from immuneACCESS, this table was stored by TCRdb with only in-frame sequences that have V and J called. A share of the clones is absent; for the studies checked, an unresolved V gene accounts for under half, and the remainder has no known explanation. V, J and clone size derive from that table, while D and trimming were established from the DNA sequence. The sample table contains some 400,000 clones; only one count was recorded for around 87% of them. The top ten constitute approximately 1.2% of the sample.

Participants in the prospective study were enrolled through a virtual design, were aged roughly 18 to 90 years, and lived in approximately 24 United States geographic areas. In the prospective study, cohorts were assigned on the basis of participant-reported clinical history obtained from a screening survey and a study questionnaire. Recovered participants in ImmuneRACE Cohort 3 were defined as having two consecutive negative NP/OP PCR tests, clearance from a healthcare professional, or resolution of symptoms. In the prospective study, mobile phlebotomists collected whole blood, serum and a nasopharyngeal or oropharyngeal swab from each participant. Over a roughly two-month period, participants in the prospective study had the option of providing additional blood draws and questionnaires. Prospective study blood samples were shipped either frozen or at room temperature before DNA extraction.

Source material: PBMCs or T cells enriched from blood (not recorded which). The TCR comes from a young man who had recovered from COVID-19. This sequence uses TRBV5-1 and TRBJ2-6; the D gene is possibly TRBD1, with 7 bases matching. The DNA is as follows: TGCGCCAGTAACCAAGGAGGGACAGACCGCTCTGGGGCCAACGTCCTGACTTTC. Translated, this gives CASNQGGTDRSGANVLTF.